Many counts were recorded for the clone carrying this T cell receptor (beta chain). The antigen is not known. This entry comes from a study of human T cells and chemical hapten exposure. At the level of the study: Slight volume differences across pooled libraries mainly accounted for varying per-sample TCR yields. Study-wide points: TCRs whose frequency exceeded 1 in 1000 remained the same following DPC sensitization.

Total RNA came from unfractionated whole blood. The study's library attached unique molecular identifiers to single cDNA molecules. Each CDR3 protein gets one entry after TCRdb re-called the 5' RACE reads with MiXCR. The sample gives about 140,000 distinct CDR3 sequences, around 4.1% of which show up once; more than 1.2% is in the top ten. The CDR3 has 17 residues. J gave up 4 bases and V 6 bases, and 7 bases lay outside the gene matches. Germline assignment: CDR1 MNHNY and CDR2 SVGAGI (reference sequence). V usage is TRBV6-6 and J usage is TRBJ2-2; 14 bases are a match to TRBD2. This TCR was sampled from a female donor in good health. CDR3 residues: CASSPTSGGEPTGELFF. CDR3 nucleotide sequence: TGTGCCAGCAGCCCGACTAGCGGGGGGGAGCCCACCGGGGAGCTGTTTTTT.